Below are 18 T cell receptor beta chains sequenced from a single sample in a study of T-cell memory formation after mild COVID-19. TCRdb re-analysed the 5' RACE reads in MiXCR, keeping a single row per CDR3 protein. The profile shows roughly 49,000 distinct CDR3 sequences, around a quarter of them singletons. What was sequenced was PBMCs or a T cell subset sorted from them (not recorded which). Receptor source: a man younger than 35 who had mild COVID-19 (a few samples of this study predate the infection). Cell type and time point are not known.

The chain employs TRBV6-5 and TRBJ1-6; no definite D call. The CDR3 is made up of 13 amino acids. Trimming took 5 bases from V and 10 from J, leaving 12 bases between them. Germline-derived CDR1 and CDR2 are MNHEY and SVGAGI. Here the CDR3 DNA reads TGTGCCAGCAGTACGAGGACCAGCTCACCCCTCCACTTT. Protein: CASSTRTSSPLHF.

This clonotype was counted between two and nine times. The chain has TRBV7-2 and TRBJ2-4; the D call may be TRBD1 or TRBD2 (6 bases each). The CDR3 totals 17 residues. Trimming removed 6 bases from V and 3 bases from J, with 21 bases in between. Germline V gene sequence: CDR1 SGHTA, CDR2 FQGNSA. The CDR3, as DNA: TGTGCCAGCAGACCACGTTGGGACACTAGCATCAAAAACATTCAGTACTTC. This gives the protein CASRPRWDTSIKNIQYF.

V is TRBV9 and J is TRBJ2-2; D is undetermined. In germline, CDR1 is SGDLS, CDR2 YYNGEE. The V end was cut by 1 base, the J end by 0 bases, with 1 base between. The CDR3 is made up of 13 amino acids. CDR3 amino acids: CASSVTNTGELFF. The CDR3 DNA reads as TGTGCCAGCAGCGTAACGAACACCGGGGAGCTGTTTTTT.

V is TRBV4-1 and J is TRBJ1-2, with 9 nucleotides matching TRBD1. J gave up 8 bases and V 4 bases, and 14 bases lay outside the gene matches. The CDR3 sequence is 16 residues long. The germline CDR1 and CDR2 sequences are MGHRA and YSYEKL. Here the CDR3 DNA reads TGCGCCAGCAGCCCGATAGCCGGGACAGGGACGATCGGCTACACCTTC. This codes for CASSPIAGTGTIGYTF.

Only a few counts were recorded for this clonotype. The chain couples TRBV5-4 to TRBJ2-7; 9 bases are a match to TRBD1. Germline lookup yields CDR1 SGHNT and CDR2 YYREEE (reference sequence). Losses at the gene ends were 1 base for V and 7 bases for J; bases not matched to a gene: 6. The CDR3 runs 14 residues. CDR3 loop: CASSLTGQGREQYF. CDR3 nucleotides: TGTGCCAGCAGCTTGACGGGACAGGGTAGAGAGCAGTACTTC.

A few counts support this clonotype. This sequence joins TRBV19 and TRBJ1-2, with TRBD1 as a possible D gene (5 bases). Germline CDR1 is LNHDA and CDR2 is SQIVND (reference sequence). V was trimmed by 9 bases and J by 8 bases, leaving 19 bases between them. This CDR3 comprises 13 residues. The CDR3 DNA sequence: TGTGCCAGCCAGGGTGAGGTGTTAGGCGGCTACACCTTC. Its translation is CASQGEVLGGYTF.

The genes are TRBV12-3 or TRBV12-4 and TRBJ2-5; D remains unclear. Trimming pared 6 bases from V and 0 bases from J, leaving 11 bases between. The CDR3 is 14 amino acids. The CDR3 region is CASRGSVYQETQYF. CDR3 sequence (DNA): TGTGCCAGCAGGGGAAGCGTGTACCAAGAGACCCAGTACTTC.

This clonotype has a handful of counts. The rearrangement joins TRBV5-4 to TRBJ2-1, with TRBD1 matching over 7 bases. V lost 0 bases to trimming and J lost 3 bases; unmatched junction nucleotides: 3. Germline CDR1 reads SGHNT; CDR2 reads YYREEE (reference sequence). The CDR3 consists of 15 residues. The DNA of the CDR3 is TGTGCCAGCAGCTTGGGTACAGGGGACTACAATGAGCAGTTCTTC. Amino acid sequence: CASSLGTGDYNEQFF.

This chain joins TRBV19 and TRBJ1-1, with TRBD1 as a possible D gene (5 bases). Germline CDR1 reads LNHDA; CDR2 reads SQIVND (reference sequence). V dropped 8 bases and J dropped 1 base, with 8 bases sitting between them. CDR3 size: 12 residues. CDR3 protein: CASYQGNTEAFF. For the CDR3, the DNA is TGTGCCAGTTATCAGGGGAACACTGAAGCTTTCTTT.

This clonotype has ten or more counts. J is TRBJ2-7 and V is TRBV6-6; a weak D match, TRBD1 (6 bases). Trimming removed 6 bases from V and 3 bases from J, with 21 bases in between. CDR1 and CDR2 (germline): MNHNY, SVGAGI (reference sequence). This CDR3 spans 16 amino acids. CDR3: CASSLHPGTGNYEQYV. In DNA, the CDR3 is TGTGCCAGCAGCCTTCATCCCGGAACAGGGAACTACGAGCAGTACGTC.

In its sample, this clonotype was seen a few times. This chain joins TRBV4-1 and TRBJ2-1; the D is unclear. The CDR3 is 15 residues long. The V gene's germline CDR1 is MGHRA and CDR2 YSYEKL. Trimming cost V 1 base and J 12 bases, with 19 bases left between them. As DNA, the CDR3 is TGCGCCAGCAGCCAAGCTGAAGGAGCTCTTCTCGGGCAGTTCTTC. It specifies CASSQAEGALLGQFF.

This clonotype turned up a few times. This chain connects TRBV27 to TRBJ2-2; TRBD1 is a possible D gene (5 bases). The CDR3 has 15 amino acids. Germline V gene lookup returns CDR1 MNHEY and CDR2 SMNVEV (reference sequence). Trimming left V 7 bases short and J 7 bases short, with 19 bases between. The CDR3 sequence is CASMRAGPLNGELFF. CDR3 bases: TGTGCCAGCATGCGAGCAGGGCCCCTCAACGGGGAGCTGTTTTTT.

The CDR3 DNA sequence: TGTGCCAGCAGCGCCAGCGGGGGATCCGGCAATGAGCAGTTCTTC. This gives the protein CASSASGGSGNEQFF. The chain uses TRBV9 and TRBJ2-1, with 8 bases that match TRBD2. V shed 3 bases, J shed 6 bases, and the junction held 8 bases outside the gene matches. The V gene's germline CDR1 is SGDLS and CDR2 YYNGEE. The CDR3 has 15 residues.

The J gene is TRBJ1-5, the V gene TRBV6-2 or TRBV6-3, with D uncertain. The CDR3 totals 14 residues. Germline V CDR1 and CDR2: MNHEY, SVGEGT. Trimming removed 2 bases from V and 5 bases from J, with 10 bases in between. The chain's CDR3 is CASSYGDPHQPQHF. The CDR3 bases are TGTGCCAGCAGTTACGGAGACCCCCATCAGCCCCAGCATTTT.

As regards this clonotype: Sequence at one end of the junction differs from germline and may be a read error. V is TRBV7-9 and J is TRBJ2-1; 12 nucleotides align to TRBD1. Germline CDR1 is SEHNR and CDR2 is FQNEAQ (reference sequence). The CDR3 spans 15 residues. The CDR3 DNA reads as TGTGCCAGCAGCCCTGGGGACAGGGGGCATTTCCCCCTCGCCTTC. It encodes CASSPGDRGHFPLAF.

The genes are TRBV19 and TRBJ1-2; D unresolved. The V end was cut by 5 bases, the J end by 8 bases, with 12 bases between. This CDR3 contains 12 residues. Germline V gives CDR1 LNHDA, CDR2 SQIVND (reference sequence). As DNA, the CDR3 is TGTGCCAGTAGTTTTCCAGGTCGGGGCTACACCTTC. Amino acid sequence: CASSFPGRGYTF.

The V gene is TRBV4-3, the J gene TRBJ2-7; 7 nucleotides match TRBD1. Germline V CDR1 and CDR2: LGHNA, YSLEER. The CDR3 length is 17 residues. Trimming at V came to 0 bases and at J to 9 bases, leaving 17 bases not matched to a gene. The CDR3 nucleotides read TGCGCCAGCAGCCAAGAAGCCGTCGACAGGGCTCTTAGATGGCAGTACTTC. The encoded protein is CASSQEAVDRALRWQYF.

The chain employs TRBV29-1 and TRBJ2-7; tentatively, D is TRBD2 (6 bases). The CDR3 covers 11 residues. The germline gives CDR1 SQVTM, CDR2 ANQGSEA. Trimming pared 4 bases from V and 4 bases from J, leaving 8 bases between. The DNA of the CDR3 is TGCAGCGTTGGAGGGAGGTACGAGCAGTACTTC. Encoded protein: CSVGGRYEQYF.